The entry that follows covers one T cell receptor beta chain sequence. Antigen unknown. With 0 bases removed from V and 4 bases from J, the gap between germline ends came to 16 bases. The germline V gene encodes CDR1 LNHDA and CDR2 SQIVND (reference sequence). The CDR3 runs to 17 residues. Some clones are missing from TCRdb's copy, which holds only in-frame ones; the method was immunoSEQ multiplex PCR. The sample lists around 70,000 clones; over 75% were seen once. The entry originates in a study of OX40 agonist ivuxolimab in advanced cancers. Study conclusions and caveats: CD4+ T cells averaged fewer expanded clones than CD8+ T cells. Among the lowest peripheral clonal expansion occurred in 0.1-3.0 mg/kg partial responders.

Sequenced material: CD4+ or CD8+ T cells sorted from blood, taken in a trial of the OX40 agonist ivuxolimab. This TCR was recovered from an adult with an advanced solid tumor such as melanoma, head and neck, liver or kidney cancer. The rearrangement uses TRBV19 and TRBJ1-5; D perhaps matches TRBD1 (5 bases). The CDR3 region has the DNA TGTGCCAGTAGTATAGATATCGTAGAGGGGATGAATCAGCCCCAGCATTTT. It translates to CASSIDIVEGMNQPQHF.